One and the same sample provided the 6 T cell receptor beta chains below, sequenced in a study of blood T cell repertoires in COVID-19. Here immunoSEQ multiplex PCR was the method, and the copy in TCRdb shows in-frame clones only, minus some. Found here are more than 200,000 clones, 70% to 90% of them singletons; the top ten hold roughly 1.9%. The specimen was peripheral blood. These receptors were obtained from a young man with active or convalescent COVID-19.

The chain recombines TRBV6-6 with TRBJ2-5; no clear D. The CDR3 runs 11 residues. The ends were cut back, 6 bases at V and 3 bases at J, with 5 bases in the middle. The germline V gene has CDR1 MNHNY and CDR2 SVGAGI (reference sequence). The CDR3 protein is CASRREETQYF. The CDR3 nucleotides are TGTGCCAGCAGGCGCGAAGAGACCCAGTACTTC.

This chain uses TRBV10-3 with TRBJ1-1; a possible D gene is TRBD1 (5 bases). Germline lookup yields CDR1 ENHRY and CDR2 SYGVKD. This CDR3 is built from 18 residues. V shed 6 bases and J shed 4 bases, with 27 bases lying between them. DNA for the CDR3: TGTGCCATCAGGGGGGGTATCCAGGTCGAGGTGCCGAGCACTGAAGCTTTCTTT. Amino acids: CAIRGGIQVEVPSTEAFF.

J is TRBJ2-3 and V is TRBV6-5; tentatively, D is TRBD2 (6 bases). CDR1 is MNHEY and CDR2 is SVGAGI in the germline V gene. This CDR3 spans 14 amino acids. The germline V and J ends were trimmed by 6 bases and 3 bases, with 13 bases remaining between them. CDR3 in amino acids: CASRRTEGTDTQYF. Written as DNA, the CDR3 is TGTGCCAGCAGGCGGACGGAGGGGACAGATACGCAGTATTTT.

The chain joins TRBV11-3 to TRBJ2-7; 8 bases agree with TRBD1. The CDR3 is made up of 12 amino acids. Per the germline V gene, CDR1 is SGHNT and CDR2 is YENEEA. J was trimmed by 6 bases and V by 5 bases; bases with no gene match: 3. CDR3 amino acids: CASSQQGGEQYF. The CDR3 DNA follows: TGTGCCAGCAGCCAACAGGGGGGCGAGCAGTACTTC.

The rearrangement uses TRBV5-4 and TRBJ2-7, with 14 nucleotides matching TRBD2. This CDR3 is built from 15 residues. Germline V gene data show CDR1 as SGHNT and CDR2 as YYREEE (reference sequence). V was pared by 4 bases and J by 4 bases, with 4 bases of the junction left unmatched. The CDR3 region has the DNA TGTGCCAGCAGCCCGGGACTAGCGGGAGTTTACGAGCAGTACTTC. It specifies CASSPGLAGVYEQYF.

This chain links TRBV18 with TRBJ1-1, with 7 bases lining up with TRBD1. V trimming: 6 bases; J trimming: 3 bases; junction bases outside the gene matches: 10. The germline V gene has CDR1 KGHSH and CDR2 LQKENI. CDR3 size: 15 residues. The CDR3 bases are TGTGCCAGCTCCCAGGGGGGTTGGGTAGACACTGAAGCTTTCTTT. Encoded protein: CASSQGGWVDTEAFF.